A selection of T cell receptor beta chains follows, all from one sample in a study of blood T cell repertoires in COVID-19. Assay used: immunoSEQ multiplex PCR; TCRdb lists only in-frame clones, some missing. The sample includes around 300,000 clones, 80% to 90% of them seen just once. The sample comprised peripheral blood. These receptors all stem from a woman aged 70-85 years with acute or convalescent COVID-19. The CDR3 runs from the conserved cysteine through the conserved F or W. The order of the fields is V gene, D gene, J gene, clone size, CDR3 DNA, CDR3 protein. The D gene is left open where the match is weak. A clone size is listed for some rows: how often the clone was seen (once, few, many), or a class if it is expanded.

TRBV3-1/TRBV3-2	NA	TRBJ1-6	NA	TGTGCCAGCAGCCAGTCGGACAGTTCACCCCTCCACTTT	CASSQSDSSPLHF
TRBV7-9	NA	TRBJ1-3	NA	TGTGCCAGCACCCCTCTACAGGGATCCTCCGGATGGTCTGGAAACACCATATATTTT	CASTPLQGSSGWSGNTIYF
TRBV2	NA	TRBJ1-3	NA	TGTGCCAGCAGGCCAAGGAGCTCTGGAAACACCATATATTTT	CASRPRSSGNTIYF
TRBV4-1	TRBD1	TRBJ1-5	NA	TGCGCCAGCAGCCAGGACGGACAGGCAGATCAGCCCCAGCATTTT	CASSQDGQADQPQHF
TRBV6-6	NA	TRBJ1-6	NA	TGTGCCAGCAGCCTCAGGGTTCGGACACCCCTCCACTTT	CASSLRVRTPLHF
TRBV5-1	TRBD1	TRBJ1-4	NA	TGCGCCAGCAGCCCGAACCAGGGGGCTAATGAAAAACTGTTTTTT	CASSPNQGANEKLFF
TRBV9	NA	TRBJ2-3	NA	TGTGCCAGCAGCCCCCGGCGGGCACCCACAGATACGCAGTATTTT	CASSPRRAPTDTQYF
TRBV18	NA	TRBJ1-1	NA	TGTGCCAGCTCACAAGGGGTTGGTACTGAAGCTTTCTTT	CASSQGVGTEAFF
TRBV19	TRBD1	TRBJ2-1	NA	TGTGCCAGTAGTAAGGACAGGCGAAGCTCCTACAATGAGCAGTTCTTC	CASSKDRRSSYNEQFF
TRBV5-1	TRBD2	TRBJ2-5	NA	TGCGCCAGCTCTAGCGGGGGGAAGGGCCAAGAGACCCAGTACTTC	CASSSGGKGQETQYF
TRBV18	NA	TRBJ1-2	NA	TGTGCCAGCTCACCGCAGGGTAGAGATGGCTACACCTTC	CASSPQGRDGYTF
TRBV5-5	NA	TRBJ1-5	NA	TGTGCCAGCAGCTCCCAGGCAGGTCCCCAGCCCCAGCATTTT	CASSSQAGPQPQHF
TRBV29-1	NA	TRBJ2-1	NA	TGCAGCGCAGTCAGGGACTCATACAATGAGCAGTTCTTC	CSAVRDSYNEQFF
TRBV19	TRBD1	TRBJ2-2	once	TGTGCCAGTAGTATTGGGACAGGGGGGGCGAACACCGGGGAGCTGTTTTTT	CASSIGTGGANTGELFF
TRBV2	TRBD2	TRBJ2-3	NA	TGTGCCAGCAGTGAAAATCGGTGGCTAGCGGGGGCCTTTAGCACAGATACGCAGTATTTT	CASSENRWLAGAFSTDTQYF
TRBV3-1/TRBV3-2	TRBD2	TRBJ2-5	NA	TGTGCCAGCAGCCAAGATGACCTGCTTCGAGCGGGGGTAGAGACCCAGTACTTC	CASSQDDLLRAGVETQYF
TRBV25-1	NA	TRBJ1-2	few	TGTGCCAGCAGTCGTGCTAACTATGGCTACACCTTC	CASSRANYGYTF
TRBV6-5	TRBD1	TRBJ2-1	NA	TGTGCCAGCAGCACGGGACAGGGGGCCAATGAGCAGTTCTTC	CASSTGQGANEQFF
TRBV30	TRBD1	TRBJ2-2	NA	TGTGCCTGGAGTGTACGTCAGGGGGCTGCCGGGGAGCTGTTTTTT	CAWSVRQGAAGELFF
TRBV4-2	TRBD2	TRBJ2-7	NA	TGTGCCAGCAGCCGGTCACTAGCGGGGGCGGAGGGCTACGAGCAGTACTTC	CASSRSLAGAEGYEQYF
TRBV7-8	NA	TRBJ2-1	NA	TGTGCCAGCAGCCTAAGTCGGGGGTCTCAGTTCTTC	CASSLSRGSQFF
TRBV15	NA	TRBJ1-2	once	TGTGCCACCAGCAGCGAGAACAGGGCTTACACCTTC	CATSSENRAYTF
TRBV16	TRBD2	TRBJ2-1	NA	TGTGCCAGCAGCCCTAGCGGGGGGGGGCACAATGAGCAGTTCTTC	CASSPSGGGHNEQFF
TRBV12-5	NA	TRBJ2-7	NA	TGTGCTAGTGGTTTGGTAAACAGGGAGTACGAGCAGTACTTC	CASGLVNREYEQYF
TRBV7-9	TRBD2	TRBJ2-3	NA	TGTGCCAGCAGCTTAAATGGACTAGAAATTCGCACAGATACGCAGTATTTT	CASSLNGLEIRTDTQYF
TRBV5-4	NA	TRBJ1-2	NA	TGTGCCAGCAGCTTGGCCCGTACAAGCTATGGCTACACCTTC	CASSLARTSYGYTF
TRBV19	TRBD1	TRBJ1-3	NA	TGTGCCAGTAGTATAGTAGGGCCGGGACAGAGCTCTGGAAACACCATATATTTT	CASSIVGPGQSSGNTIYF
TRBV29-1	TRBD2	TRBJ2-3	NA	TGCAGCGACGGGGGGGCTGGGGATACGCAGTATTTT	CSDGGAGDTQYF
TRBV6-5	TRBD1	TRBJ2-7	many	TGTGCCAGCACTTTAGACAGGGGATCTTACGAGCAGTACTTC	CASTLDRGSYEQYF
TRBV24-1	TRBD1	TRBJ1-2	NA	TGTGCCACCAGTGAACCGGGACAGGGGTTAGGCTACACCTTC	CATSEPGQGLGYTF
TRBV12-3/TRBV12-4	NA	TRBJ1-1	NA	TGTGCCAGCAGCCTCCGGGAGAACACTGAAGCTTTCTTT	CASSLRENTEAFF
TRBV5-6	NA	TRBJ1-2	NA	TGTGCCAGCAGCTTTCAGGGGACCTATGGCTACACCTTC	CASSFQGTYGYTF
TRBV28	TRBD2	TRBJ2-1	few	TGTGCCAGCAGAGGTGGGGGGGAGAGCTCCTACAATGAGCAGTTCTTC	CASRGGGESSYNEQFF
TRBV7-9	TRBD2	TRBJ2-5	once	TGTGCCAGCAGCCACGGGGGGGCTCCCAGGTACTTC	CASSHGGAPRYF
TRBV19	TRBD1	TRBJ1-1	NA	TGTGCCAGTAGTATAGGGGGGACAGTCGCGAACACTGAAGCTTTCTTT	CASSIGGTVANTEAFF
TRBV15	TRBD2	TRBJ2-1	NA	TGTGCCACCAGCAGAGAGATAGCGGGGGGGAGTGAGCAGTTCTTC	CATSREIAGGSEQFF
TRBV9	TRBD1	TRBJ2-7	NA	TGTGCCAGCAGCGTAGGGGACAGGGTTGGCGAGCAGTACTTC	CASSVGDRVGEQYF
TRBV5-1	NA	TRBJ2-1	NA	TGCGCCAGCAGCTCCCCTAGGGGGGGAGCCAGCTCCTACAATGAGCAGTTCTTC	CASSSPRGGASSYNEQFF
TRBV5-1	TRBD1	TRBJ2-5	NA	TGCGCCAGCAGCTTCCCACAGGGGGTAGAGACCCAGTACTTC	CASSFPQGVETQYF
TRBV6-5	NA	TRBJ2-7	NA	TGTGCCACCTCCGTGTGGGGGCGCTCCTACGAGCAGTACTTC	CATSVWGRSYEQYF
TRBV27	TRBD2	TRBJ2-1	NA	TGTGCCAGCAGGGCTGGCGGGGGGGGCCCTTACAATGAGCAGTTCTTC	CASRAGGGGPYNEQFF
TRBV7-3	TRBD1	TRBJ2-3	NA	TGTGCCAGCAGCCCGGACAGGGGGGGCGCAGATACGCAGTATTTT	CASSPDRGGADTQYF
TRBV30	NA	TRBJ1-6	NA	TGTGCCTGGAACTACGGGTCCGCGAGTTCACCCCTCCACTTT	CAWNYGSASSPLHF
TRBV5-1	NA	TRBJ1-4	once	TGCGCCAGCTGGGCCGGGACATCGGGTAAAAAACTGTTTTTT	CASWAGTSGKKLFF
TRBV10-3	TRBD1	TRBJ1-4	NA	TGTGCCATCAGTCCCGGGACAGGGAATGAAAAACTGTTTTTT	CAISPGTGNEKLFF
TRBV7-9	NA	TRBJ1-1	few	TGTGCCAGCACCTGGGGCCCCCCCGAGGCTGAAGCTTTCTTT	CASTWGPPEAEAFF
TRBV5-4	TRBD2	TRBJ2-5	NA	TGTGCCAGCAGCATCCGGGGGGGCCAGGTAGAGACCCAGTACTTC	CASSIRGGQVETQYF
TRBV11-2	NA	TRBJ2-7	NA	TGTGCCAGCAGCTCTGGGGCTTTACGGGACGAGCAGTACTTC	CASSSGALRDEQYF
TRBV20-1	NA	TRBJ1-2	NA	TGCAGTGCTAGGGCCACATATGGCTACACCTTC	CSARATYGYTF
TRBV6-2/TRBV6-3	TRBD1	TRBJ1-2	NA	TGTGCCAGCAGCCGCAGGGGGCTAGGAAACTATGGCTACACCTTC	CASSRRGLGNYGYTF
TRBV7-8	NA	TRBJ1-2	few	TGTGCCAGCAGCTCACGGTTTGGCGGTGCAGGGAACTATGGCTACACCTTC	CASSSRFGGAGNYGYTF
TRBV5-5	NA	TRBJ1-2	NA	TGTGCCAGCAGCGCTGGTCTGGGACTGAACGTTAACTATGGCTACACCTTC	CASSAGLGLNVNYGYTF
TRBV7-2	NA	TRBJ1-4	NA	TGTGCCAGCAGCTTAGATCCCGGGTTTGGGGAAAAACTGTTTTTT	CASSLDPGFGEKLFF